This TCR beta chain was captured by sequencing in a study of shared clonotypes between healthy human individuals. Whole-study context: The study enrolled a couple of women and a few men aged 18 to 49.

Study findings and constraints: Donor clonotype sharing was expected to depend on sequencing depth. For naive CD4 cells, approximately 5% of clonotypes were shared across a few donors.

Sequencing used immunoSEQ multiplex PCR; TCRdb keeps in-frame clones, though not all of them. The sample comprises some 2 million clones, about 95% of which are singletons, and around 1% rests with the top ten. The CDR3 consists of 14 residues. Germline loops: CDR1 MNHEY, CDR2 SVGAGI. The V gene end was trimmed by 5 bases and the J gene end by 3 bases; junction bases not matched to a gene: 3. Naivety among CD8 cells was defined by CD45RO negativity and positive CCR7 selection, thereby excluding terminally differentiated effector memory CD45RA+ cells. Details on this clone: The antigen is unknown.

The rearrangement joins TRBV6-5 to TRBJ2-5, with TRBD1 matching over 10 bases. This TCR was recovered from a man younger than 30 in good health. Material: naive CD8+ T cells sorted from blood. The CDR3 DNA sequence: TGTGCCAGCAGTGAGGACAGGGGGAAAGAGACCCAGTACTTC. Translation: CASSEDRGKETQYF.